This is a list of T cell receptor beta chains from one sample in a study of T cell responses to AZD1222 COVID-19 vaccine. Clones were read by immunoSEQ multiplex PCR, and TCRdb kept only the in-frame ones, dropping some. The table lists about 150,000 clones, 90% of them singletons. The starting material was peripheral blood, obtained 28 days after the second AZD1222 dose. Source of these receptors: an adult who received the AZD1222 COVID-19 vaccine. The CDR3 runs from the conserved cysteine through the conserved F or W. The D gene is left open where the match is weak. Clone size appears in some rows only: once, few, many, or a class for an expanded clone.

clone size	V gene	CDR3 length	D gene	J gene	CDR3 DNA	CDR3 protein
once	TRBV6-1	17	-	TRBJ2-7	TGTGCCAGCAGTGAATCAAAGGGGGTCGGCAGCCTCTACGAGCAGTACTTC	CASSESKGVGSLYEQYF
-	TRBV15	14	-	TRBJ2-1	TGTGCCACCAGCAGAGAGACTACGTTAGGCGAGCAGTTCTTC	CATSRETTLGEQFF
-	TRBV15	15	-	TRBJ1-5	TGTGCCACCAGCAGAGATCAAGGGGTCAATCAGCCCCAGCATTTT	CATSRDQGVNQPQHF
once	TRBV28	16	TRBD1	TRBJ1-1	TGTGCCAGCAGTTCCCCCGGGACAGGGGCGCACACTGAAGCTTTCTTT	CASSSPGTGAHTEAFF
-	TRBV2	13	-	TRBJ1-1	TGTGCCAGCAGTGAGGAGTCGGACACTGAAGCTTTCTTT	CASSEESDTEAFF
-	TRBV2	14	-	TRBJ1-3	TGTGCCAGGCGCTCGGGACAAAGTGGAAACACCATATATTTT	CARRSGQSGNTIYF
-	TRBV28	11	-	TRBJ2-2	TGTGCCAGCAGTGAAGCCGGGGAGCTGTTTTTT	CASSEAGELFF
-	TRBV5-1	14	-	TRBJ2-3	TGCGCCAGCAGCTCCGGGACTCACGCAGATACGCAGTATTTT	CASSSGTHADTQYF
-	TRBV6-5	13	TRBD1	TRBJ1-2	TGTGCCAGCAGTAGGACAGGGACGGATGGCTACACCTTC	CASSRTGTDGYTF
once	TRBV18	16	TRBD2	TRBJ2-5	TGTGCCAGCTCACCACTTCCGAGCGGGAGGCAAGAGACCCAGTACTTC	CASSPLPSGRQETQYF
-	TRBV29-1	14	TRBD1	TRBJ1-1	TGCAGCGTAGGGGGCAGGATCGCCAACACTGAAGCTTTCTTT	CSVGGRIANTEAFF
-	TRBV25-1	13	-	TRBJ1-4	TGTGCCAGCAGCTGGGTCTTTAATGAAAAACTGTTTTTT	CASSWVFNEKLFF
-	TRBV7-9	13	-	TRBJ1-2	TGTGCCAGCAGTAATGAGGCAGTCTATGGCTACACCTTC	CASSNEAVYGYTF
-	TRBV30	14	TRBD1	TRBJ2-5	TGTGCCTGGAGTTTGGGGACAGGAGACCAGACCCAGTACTTC	CAWSLGTGDQTQYF
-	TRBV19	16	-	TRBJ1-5	TGTGCCAGTAGTATTGCAGGGCGAGATGGCAATCAGCCCCAGCATTTT	CASSIAGRDGNQPQHF
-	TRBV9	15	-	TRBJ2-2	TGTGCCAGCAGCGCCCCGGGACTTAACACCGGGGAGCTGTTTTTT	CASSAPGLNTGELFF
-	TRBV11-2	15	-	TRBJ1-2	TGTGCCAGCAGCTTAGATTGGGGAGTAGGCTATGGCTACACCTTC	CASSLDWGVGYGYTF
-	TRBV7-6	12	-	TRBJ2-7	TGTGCCAGCAGCGATGACATCTACGAGCAGTACTTC	CASSDDIYEQYF
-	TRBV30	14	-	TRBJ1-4	TGTGCCTGGAGTGCCGTGACAGCTAATGAAAAACTGTTTTTT	CAWSAVTANEKLFF
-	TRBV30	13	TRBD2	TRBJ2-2	TGTGCCTGGGTGAGGGAGGGGTCCGGGGAGCTGTTTTTT	CAWVREGSGELFF
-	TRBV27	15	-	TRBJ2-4	TGTGCCAGCAGTTTATTGCAGGGGGCCAAAAACATTCAGTACTTC	CASSLLQGAKNIQYF
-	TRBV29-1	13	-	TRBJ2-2	TGCAGCGTTGCCCAGACTAACACCGGGGAGCTGTTTTTT	CSVAQTNTGELFF
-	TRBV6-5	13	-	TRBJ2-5	TGTGCCAGCAGTTCCGCAGGACAAGAGACCCAGTACTTC	CASSSAGQETQYF
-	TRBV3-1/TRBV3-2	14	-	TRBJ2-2	TGTGCCAGCAGCCAACAAAAGAACACCGGGGAGCTGTTTTTT	CASSQQKNTGELFF
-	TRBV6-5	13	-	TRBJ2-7	TGTGCCAGTGGTGGGACGGAAACCTACGAGCAGTACTTC	CASGGTETYEQYF
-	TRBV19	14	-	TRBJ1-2	TGTGCCAGTACCCCGGGGGAGGGACCTTCTGGCTACACCTTC	CASTPGEGPSGYTF